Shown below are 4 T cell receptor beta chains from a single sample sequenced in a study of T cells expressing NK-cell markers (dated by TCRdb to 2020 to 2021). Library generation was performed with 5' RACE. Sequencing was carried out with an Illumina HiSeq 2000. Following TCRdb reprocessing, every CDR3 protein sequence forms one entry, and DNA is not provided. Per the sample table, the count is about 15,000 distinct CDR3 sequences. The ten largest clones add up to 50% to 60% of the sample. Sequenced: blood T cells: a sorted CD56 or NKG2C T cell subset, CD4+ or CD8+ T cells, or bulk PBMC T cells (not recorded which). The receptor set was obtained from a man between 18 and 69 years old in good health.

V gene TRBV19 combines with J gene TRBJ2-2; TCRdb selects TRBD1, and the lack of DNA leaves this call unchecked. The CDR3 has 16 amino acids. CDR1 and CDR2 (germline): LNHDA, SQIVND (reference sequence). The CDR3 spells CASSATGGINTGELFF. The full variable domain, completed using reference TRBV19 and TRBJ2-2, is DGGITQSPKYLFRKEGQNVTLSCEQNLNHDAMYWYRQDPGQGLRLIYYSQIVNDFQKGDIAEGYSVSREKKESFPLTVTSAQKNPTAFYLCASSATGGINTGELFFGEGSRLTVL.

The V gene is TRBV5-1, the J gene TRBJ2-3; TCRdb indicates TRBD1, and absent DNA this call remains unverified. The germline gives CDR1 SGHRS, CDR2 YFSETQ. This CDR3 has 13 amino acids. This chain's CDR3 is CASSSGPGDTQYF.

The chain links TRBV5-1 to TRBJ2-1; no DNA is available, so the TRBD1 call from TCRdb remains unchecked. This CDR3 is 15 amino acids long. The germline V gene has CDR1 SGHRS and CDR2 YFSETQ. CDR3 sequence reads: CASRFQGAKDNEQFF.

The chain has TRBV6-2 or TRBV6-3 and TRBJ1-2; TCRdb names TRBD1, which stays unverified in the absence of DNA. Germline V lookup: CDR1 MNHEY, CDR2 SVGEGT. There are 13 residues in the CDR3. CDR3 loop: CASSTRVFYGYTF.